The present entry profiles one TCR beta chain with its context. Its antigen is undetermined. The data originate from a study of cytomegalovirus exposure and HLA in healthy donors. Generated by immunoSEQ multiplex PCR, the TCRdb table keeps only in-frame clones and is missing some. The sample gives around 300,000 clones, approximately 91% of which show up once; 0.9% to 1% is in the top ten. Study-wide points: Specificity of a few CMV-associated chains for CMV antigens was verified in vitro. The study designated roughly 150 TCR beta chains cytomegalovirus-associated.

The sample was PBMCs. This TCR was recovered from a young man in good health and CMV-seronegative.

The CDR3 DNA sequence: TGTGCCAGCAGCATCCGGACAGGGGGTAACACAGATACGCAGTATTTT. Protein sequence: CASSIRTGGNTDTQYF. The V and J genes are TRBV13 and TRBJ2-3, with TRBD1 matching over 10 bases. J lost 2 bases, V lost 5 bases, and 7 bases had no gene match. The CDR3 loop spans 16 amino acids. CDR1 and CDR2 from the germline V gene are PRHDT and FYEKMQ (reference sequence).